This T cell receptor (beta chain) was sequenced in a study of T cell responses to AZD1222 COVID-19 vaccine. A remark on this clone: Its antigen is not known.

Measured with immunoSEQ multiplex PCR; TCRdb has only the in-frame clones, and not every one. The data contain around 120,000 clones, roughly 87% of them seen just once; the ten biggest clones take up approximately 9.3%. Per the germline V gene, CDR1 is MDHEN and CDR2 is SYDVKM. Trimming took 3 bases from V and 3 from J, leaving 17 bases between them. The CDR3 runs 17 residues. General study results and limits: Baseline serology detected seropositivity in only 5 to 7 AZD1222 recipients. Along spike, vaccine-associated CD4 TCRs were found throughout, with dominance at 160-218 and 743-854. Variant regions that are unmutated are reportedly the target of nearly half of spike-specific TCRs.

This material consisted of peripheral blood, taken on day 0 of AZD1222 vaccination. The source of this sequence is an adult in good health. The chain uses TRBV28 and TRBJ1-4, with D perhaps TRBD1 (5 bases). Here the CDR3 DNA reads TGTGCCAGCAGTTTGGGCCCAGGGATTGGAGCTAATGAAAAACTGTTTTTT. Translating gives CASSLGPGIGANEKLFF.